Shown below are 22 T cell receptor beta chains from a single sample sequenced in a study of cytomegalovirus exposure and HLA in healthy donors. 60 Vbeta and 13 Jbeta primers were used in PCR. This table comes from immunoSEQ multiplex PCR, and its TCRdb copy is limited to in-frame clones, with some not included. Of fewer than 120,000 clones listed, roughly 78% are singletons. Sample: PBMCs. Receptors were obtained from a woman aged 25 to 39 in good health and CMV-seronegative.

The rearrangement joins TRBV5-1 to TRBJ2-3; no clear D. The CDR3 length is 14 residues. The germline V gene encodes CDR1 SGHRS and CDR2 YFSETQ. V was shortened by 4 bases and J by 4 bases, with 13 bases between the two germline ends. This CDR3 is CASSLNVGADTQYF. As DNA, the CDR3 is TGCGCCAGCAGCCTGAACGTGGGCGCAGATACGCAGTATTTT.

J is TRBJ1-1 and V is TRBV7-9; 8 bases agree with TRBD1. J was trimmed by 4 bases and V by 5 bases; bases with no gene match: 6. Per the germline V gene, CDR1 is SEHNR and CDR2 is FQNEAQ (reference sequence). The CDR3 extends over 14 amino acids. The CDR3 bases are TGTGCCAGCAGCCCATCAACAGGGGGCACTGAAGCTTTCTTT. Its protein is CASSPSTGGTEAFF.

CDR3 loop: CASSVANTEAFF. The CDR3 region has the DNA TGTGCCAGCAGTGTGGCTAACACTGAAGCTTTCTTT. This chain links TRBV2 with TRBJ1-1, with D unclear. The CDR3 sequence is 12 residues long. From germline, CDR1 is SNHLY and CDR2 FYNNEI. V gave up 4 bases and J gave up 2 bases, with 5 bases separating them.

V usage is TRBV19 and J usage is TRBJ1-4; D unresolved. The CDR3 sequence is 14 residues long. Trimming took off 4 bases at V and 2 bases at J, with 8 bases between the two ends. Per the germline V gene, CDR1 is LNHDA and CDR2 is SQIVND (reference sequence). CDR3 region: CASSTHRTNEKLFF. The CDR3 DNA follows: TGTGCCAGTAGTACCCACCGGACTAATGAAAAACTGTTTTTT.

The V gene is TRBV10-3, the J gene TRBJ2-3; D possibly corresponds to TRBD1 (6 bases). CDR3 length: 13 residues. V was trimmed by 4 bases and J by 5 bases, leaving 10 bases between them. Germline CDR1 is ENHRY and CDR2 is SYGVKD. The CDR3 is CAISVQGVDTQYF. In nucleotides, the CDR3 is TGTGCCATCAGTGTACAGGGAGTAGATACGCAGTATTTT.

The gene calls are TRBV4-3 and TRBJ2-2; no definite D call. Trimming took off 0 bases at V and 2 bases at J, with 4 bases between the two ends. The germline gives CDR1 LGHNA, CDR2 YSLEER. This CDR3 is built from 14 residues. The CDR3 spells CASSQDSNTGELFF. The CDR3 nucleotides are TGCGCCAGCAGCCAAGATTCTAACACCGGGGAGCTGTTTTTT.

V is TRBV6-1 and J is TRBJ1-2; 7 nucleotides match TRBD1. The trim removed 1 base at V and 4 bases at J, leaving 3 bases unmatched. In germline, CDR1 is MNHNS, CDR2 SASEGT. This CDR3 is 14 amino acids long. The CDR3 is CASSEDRGRYGYTF. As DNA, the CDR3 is TGTGCCAGCAGTGAAGACAGGGGACGCTATGGCTACACCTTC.

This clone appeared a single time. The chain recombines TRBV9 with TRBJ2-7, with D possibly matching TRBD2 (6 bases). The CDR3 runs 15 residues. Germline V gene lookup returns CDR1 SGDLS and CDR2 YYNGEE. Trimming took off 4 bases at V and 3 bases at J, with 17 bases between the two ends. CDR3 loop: CASSPLWDGSYEQYF. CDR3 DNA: TGTGCCAGCAGCCCCCTCTGGGACGGGAGCTACGAGCAGTACTTC.

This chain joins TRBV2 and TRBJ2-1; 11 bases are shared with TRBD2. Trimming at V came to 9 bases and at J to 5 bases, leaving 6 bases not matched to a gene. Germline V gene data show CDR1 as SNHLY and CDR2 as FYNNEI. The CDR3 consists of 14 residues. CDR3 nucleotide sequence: TGTGCCAGGGATAGCGGGAGGGCCCACAATGAGCAGTTCTTC. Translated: CARDSGRAHNEQFF. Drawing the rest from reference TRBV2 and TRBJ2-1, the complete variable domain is EPEVTQTPSHQVTQMGQEVILRCVPISNHLYFYWYRQILGQKVEFLVSFYNNEISEKSEIFDDQFSVERPDGSNFTLKIRSTKLEDSAMYFCARDSGRAHNEQFFGPGTRLTVL.

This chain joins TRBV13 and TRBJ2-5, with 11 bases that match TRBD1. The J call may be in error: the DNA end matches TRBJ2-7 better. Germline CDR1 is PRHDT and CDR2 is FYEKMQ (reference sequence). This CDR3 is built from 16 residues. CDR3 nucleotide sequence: TGTGCCAGCAGCTCCGGGACAGGGGGAAGACCGGGCGAGCAGTACTTC. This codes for CASSSGTGGRPGEQYF.

The CDR3 DNA sequence: TGTGCCAGCAGCGTATCTGGCGGGGAAAAACTGTTTTTT. Its protein product is CASSVSGGEKLFF. V gene TRBV9 combines with J gene TRBJ1-4; D unresolved. CDR1 is SGDLS, CDR2 YYNGEE, per germline. The V end lost 1 base, the J end lost 8 bases, and 9 bases lay between the germline ends. The CDR3 is 13 residues long.

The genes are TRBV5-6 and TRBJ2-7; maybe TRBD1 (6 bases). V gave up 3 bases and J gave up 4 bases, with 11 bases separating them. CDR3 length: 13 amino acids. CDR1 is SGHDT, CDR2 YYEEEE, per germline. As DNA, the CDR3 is TGTGCCAGCAGCTCCTCACAGGGTTACGAGCAGTACTTC. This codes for CASSSSQGYEQYF.

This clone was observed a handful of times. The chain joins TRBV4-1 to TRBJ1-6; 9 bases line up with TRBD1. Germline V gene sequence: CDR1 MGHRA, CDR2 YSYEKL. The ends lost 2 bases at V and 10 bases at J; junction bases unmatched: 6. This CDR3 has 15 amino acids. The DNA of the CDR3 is TGCGCCAGCAGCCAATCTGGGACAGGGTACTCACCCCTCCACTTT. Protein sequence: CASSQSGTGYSPLHF.

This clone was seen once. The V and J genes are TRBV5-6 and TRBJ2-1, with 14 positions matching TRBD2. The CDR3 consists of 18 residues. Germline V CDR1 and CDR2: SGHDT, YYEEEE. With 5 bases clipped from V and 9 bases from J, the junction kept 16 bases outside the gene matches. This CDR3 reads CASRPDRTSGRLWAEQFF. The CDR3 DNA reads TGTGCCAGCAGACCGGACAGGACTAGCGGGAGGCTATGGGCTGAGCAGTTCTTC.

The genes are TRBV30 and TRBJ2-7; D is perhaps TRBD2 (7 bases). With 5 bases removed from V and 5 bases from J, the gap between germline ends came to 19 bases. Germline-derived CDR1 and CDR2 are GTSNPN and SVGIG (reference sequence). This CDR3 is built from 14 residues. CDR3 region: CAWGPGAGADEQYF. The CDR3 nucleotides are TGTGCCTGGGGCCCGGGGGCGGGGGCAGACGAGCAGTACTTC.

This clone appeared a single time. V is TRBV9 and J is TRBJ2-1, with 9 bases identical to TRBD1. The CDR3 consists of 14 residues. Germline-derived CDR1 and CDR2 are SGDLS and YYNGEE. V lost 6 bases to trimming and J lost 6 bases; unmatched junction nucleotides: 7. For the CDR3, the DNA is TGTGCCAGCACCGGGACAGGGTACCTCAATGAGCAGTTCTTC. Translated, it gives CASTGTGYLNEQFF.

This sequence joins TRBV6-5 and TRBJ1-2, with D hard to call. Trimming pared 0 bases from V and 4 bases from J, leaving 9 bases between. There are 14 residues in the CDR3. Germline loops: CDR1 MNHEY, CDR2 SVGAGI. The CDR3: CASSYSSLSYGYTF. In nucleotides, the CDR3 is TGTGCCAGCAGTTACTCCTCTCTCTCCTATGGCTACACCTTC.

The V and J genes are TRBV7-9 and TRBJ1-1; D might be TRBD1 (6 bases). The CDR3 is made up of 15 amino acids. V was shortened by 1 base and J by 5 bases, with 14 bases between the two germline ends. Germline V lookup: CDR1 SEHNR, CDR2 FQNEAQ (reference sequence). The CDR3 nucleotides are TGTGCCAGCAGCTTAGGAGGGGGAATTTGGACTGAAGCTTTCTTT. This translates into CASSLGGGIWTEAFF.

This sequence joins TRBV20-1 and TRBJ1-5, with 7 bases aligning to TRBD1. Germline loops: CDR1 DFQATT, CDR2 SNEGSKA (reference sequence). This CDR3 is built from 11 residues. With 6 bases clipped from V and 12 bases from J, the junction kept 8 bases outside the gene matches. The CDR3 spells CSAARQGRQHF. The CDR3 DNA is TGCAGTGCGGCTCGACAGGGCCGCCAGCATTTT.

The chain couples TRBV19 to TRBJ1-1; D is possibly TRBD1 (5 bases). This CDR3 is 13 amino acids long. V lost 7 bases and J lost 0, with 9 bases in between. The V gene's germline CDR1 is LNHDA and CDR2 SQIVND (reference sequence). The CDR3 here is CASIDSMNTEAFF. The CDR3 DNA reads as TGTGCCAGTATCGACAGCATGAACACTGAAGCTTTCTTT. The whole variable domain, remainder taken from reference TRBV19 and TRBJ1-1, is DGGITQSPKYLFRKEGQNVTLSCEQNLNHDAMYWYRQDPGQGLRLIYYSQIVNDFQKGDIAEGYSVSREKKESFPLTVTSAQKNPTAFYLCASIDSMNTEAFFGQGTRLTVV.

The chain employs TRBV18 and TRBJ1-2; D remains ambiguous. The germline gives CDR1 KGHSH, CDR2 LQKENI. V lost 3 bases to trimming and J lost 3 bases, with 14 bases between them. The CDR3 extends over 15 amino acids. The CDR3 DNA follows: TGTGCCAGCTCACCTCAACGGCCCCTAGACTATGGCTACACCTTC. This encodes CASSPQRPLDYGYTF.

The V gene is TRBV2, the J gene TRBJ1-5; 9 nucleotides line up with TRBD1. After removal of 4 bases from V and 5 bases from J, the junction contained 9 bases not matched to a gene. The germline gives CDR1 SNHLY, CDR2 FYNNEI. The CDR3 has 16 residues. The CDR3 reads CASSGWTGDVDQPQHF. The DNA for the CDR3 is TGTGCCAGCAGTGGTTGGACAGGGGACGTAGATCAGCCCCAGCATTTT.